Below are 23 T cell receptor beta chains sequenced from a single sample in a study of beta chain features in type 1 diabetes. Expressed TCRB transcripts were sequenced because the isolated RNA had all been reverse transcribed beforehand. The table came from immunoSEQ multiplex PCR; TCRdb's copy has only in-frame clones and leaves some out. The sample lists fewer than 250,000 clones; over 8.5% were seen once. Material: naive CD4+ T cells from blood. These TCRs come from a woman younger than 35 in good health.

This clone was seen more than once but under ten times. One junction end disagrees with the germline gene, perhaps due to a read error. The chain combines TRBV28 with TRBJ2-5; weak D call: TRBD1 (5 bases). Germline values: CDR1 MDHEN, CDR2 SYDVKM. The length of the CDR3 is 14 residues. CDR3 nucleotides: TGTGCCAGCACTTTAGGAAGGGGACAAGAGACCCAGTACTTC. It translates to CASTLGRGQETQYF.

V and J are TRBV5-1 and TRBJ2-5; 8 nucleotides line up with TRBD2. CDR1 is SGHRS and CDR2 is YFSETQ in the germline V gene. The V gene end was trimmed by 5 bases and the J gene end by 5 bases; junction bases not matched to a gene: 11. The CDR3 is 15 residues long. The CDR3 DNA sequence: TGCGCCAGCAGACGTAGCGGGGAGGCTCAGGAGACCCAGTACTTC. The encoded protein is CASRRSGEAQETQYF.

V and J are TRBV5-6 and TRBJ1-2; TRBD1 agrees at 10 bases. CDR3 length equals 16 residues. Germline V gene data show CDR1 as SGHDT and CDR2 as YYEEEE. The V segment lost 4 bases and the J segment 4 bases; nucleotides outside the gene matches: 10. CDR3 in DNA: TGTGCCAGCAGCATGCCGGGACAGGGGTATAGCTATGGCTACACCTTC. Its translation is CASSMPGQGYSYGYTF.

V gene TRBV30 combines with J gene TRBJ1-2, with 8 bases that match TRBD1. The CDR3 runs 13 residues. CDR1 is GTSNPN and CDR2 is SVGIG in the germline V gene (reference sequence). V was clipped by 7 bases and J by 2 bases; unmatched bases: 6. The CDR3 nucleotides are TGTGCCTTACCTAGGACAGGGAACTATGGCTACACCTTC. This sequence encodes CALPRTGNYGYTF.

The rearrangement uses TRBV9 and TRBJ2-3; no firm D call. The length of the CDR3 is 16 residues. In germline, CDR1 is SGDLS, CDR2 YYNGEE. V lost 0 bases and J lost 3, with 14 bases in between. Here the CDR3 DNA reads TGTGCCAGCAGCGTAGCTTCCAGTATAGCTACAGATACGCAGTATTTT. Encoded protein: CASSVASSIATDTQYF. Drawing the rest from reference TRBV9 and TRBJ2-3, the complete variable domain is DSGVTQTPKHLITATGQRVTLRCSPRSGDLSVYWYQQSLDQGLQFLIQYYNGEERAKGNILERFSAQQFPDLHSELNLSSLELGDSALYFCASSVASSIATDTQYFGPGTRLTVL.

This clone appeared a few times. This chain links TRBV25-1 with TRBJ2-5; TRBD1 matches 7 bases. Germline CDR1 and CDR2: MGHDK and SYGVNS. The trim removed 1 base at V and 1 base at J, leaving 9 bases unmatched. This CDR3 region has 17 residues. CDR3 region: CASSEFSGRGSQETQYF. The CDR3 coding sequence is TGTGCCAGCAGTGAATTCTCCGGCAGGGGGTCCCAAGAGACCCAGTACTTC.

This clone came up a few times. The V gene is TRBV6-5, the J gene TRBJ1-1; TRBD1 is a possible D gene (5 bases). The CDR3 runs 13 residues. CDR1 MNHEY and CDR2 SVGAGI come from the germline V gene. V lost 7 bases and J lost 4, with 13 bases in between. This CDR3 is CASTVGGITEAFF. The DNA of the CDR3 is TGTGCCAGCACCGTCGGGGGTATCACTGAAGCTTTCTTT.

This clone was counted a few times. V is TRBV14 and J is TRBJ2-3; D might be TRBD2 (6 bases). CDR3 length: 16 amino acids. CDR1 is SGHDN and CDR2 is FVKESK in the germline V gene. Trimming cost V 5 bases and J 1 base, with 16 bases left between them. This chain's CDR3 is CASSGGTFWGTDTQYF. The DNA of the CDR3 is TGTGCCAGCAGCGGGGGGACTTTCTGGGGCACAGATACGCAGTATTTT. Variable domain in full (rest from reference TRBV14 and TRBJ2-3): EAGVTQFPSHSVIEKGQTVTLRCDPISGHDNLYWYRRVMGKEIKFLLHFVKESKQDESGMPNNRFLAERTGGTYSTLKVQPAELEDSGVYFCASSGGTFWGTDTQYFGPGTRLTVL.

This clone was observed a few times. The chain links TRBV19 to TRBJ1-5; 7 bases match TRBD1. The germline V gene has CDR1 LNHDA and CDR2 SQIVND (reference sequence). V was clipped by 6 bases and J by 5 bases; unmatched bases: 7. This CDR3 is built from 14 residues. The chain's CDR3 is CASRKTGIDQPQHF. In DNA form, the CDR3 reads TGTGCCAGTAGGAAGACAGGGATAGATCAGCCCCAGCATTTT. The entire variable domain, with the rest obtained from reference TRBV19 and TRBJ1-5, is as follows: DGGITQSPKYLFRKEGQNVTLSCEQNLNHDAMYWYRQDPGQGLRLIYYSQIVNDFQKGDIAEGYSVSREKKESFPLTVTSAQKNPTAFYLCASRKTGIDQPQHFGDGTRLSIL.

The V and J genes are TRBV4-1 and TRBJ2-2, with 14 nucleotides matching TRBD2. J gave up 7 bases and V 1 base, and 5 bases lay outside the gene matches. The CDR3 contains 17 residues. Germline assignment: CDR1 MGHRA and CDR2 YSYEKL. As DNA, the CDR3 is TGCGCCAGCAGCCAAGGACTAGCGGGAGGGCCGAACGGGGAGCTGTTTTTT. Amino acid sequence: CASSQGLAGGPNGELFF.

This clone appeared a few times. The V call is TRBV6-6, the J call TRBJ1-5; possible D gene TRBD1, 5 bases. The CDR3 is 13 residues long. Trimming removed 6 bases at V and 6 bases at J, with 12 bases between. CDR1 MNHNY and CDR2 SVGAGI come from the germline V gene (reference sequence). CDR3 coding DNA: TGTGCCAGCAGAGGAGGGGAGGGTCAGCCCCAGCATTTT. It codes for CASRGGEGQPQHF.

A few counts support this clone. The V gene is TRBV9, the J gene TRBJ2-7; maybe TRBD1 (6 bases). The CDR3 length is 13 residues. Germline V gene lookup returns CDR1 SGDLS and CDR2 YYNGEE. Deletions cut 3 bases from V and 0 bases from J, with 7 bases between. In DNA, the CDR3 is TGTGCCAGCAGCGACAGGGCCTCCTACGAGCAGTACTTC. It is translated as CASSDRASYEQYF.

This chain connects TRBV5-6 to TRBJ1-5, with TRBD1 matching 10 bases. Germline loops: CDR1 SGHDT, CDR2 YYEEEE. The CDR3 runs 16 residues. The V gene end was trimmed by 1 base and the J gene end by 5 bases; junction bases not matched to a gene: 6. DNA for the CDR3: TGTGCCAGCAGCTTGACCGGGACAGGGGTTTATCAGCCCCAGCATTTT. Its translation is CASSLTGTGVYQPQHF.

This clone was seen a few times. The V and J genes are TRBV19 and TRBJ2-7; 9 bases line up with TRBD1. The CDR3 has 15 residues. V gave up 5 bases and J gave up 2 bases; unmatched junction bases: 7. The V gene's germline CDR1 is LNHDA and CDR2 SQIVND (reference sequence). The CDR3 coding sequence is TGTGCCAGTAGTCCCCCCGGGACAGGGACCTACGAGCAGTACTTC. It yields the protein CASSPPGTGTYEQYF.

This clone was observed a few times. The genes are TRBV30 and TRBJ1-2; D possibly corresponds to TRBD1 (6 bases). The V end was cut by 2 bases, the J end by 0 bases, with 19 bases between. This CDR3 contains 17 residues. Germline loops: CDR1 GTSNPN, CDR2 SVGIG (reference sequence). The CDR3 protein is CAWSPHPDSLANYGYTF. The CDR3 coding sequence is TGTGCCTGGAGTCCCCACCCGGACAGCCTAGCTAACTATGGCTACACCTTC.

The chain joins TRBV5-1 to TRBJ2-3; maybe TRBD1 (5 bases). The CDR3 length is 12 residues. Germline V lookup: CDR1 SGHRS, CDR2 YFSETQ. Trimming took off 7 bases at V and 5 bases at J, with 11 bases between the two ends. For the CDR3, the DNA is TGCGCCAGCGGTTCTCAGGGAGATACGCAGTATTTT. Translating it yields CASGSQGDTQYF.

The chain recombines TRBV5-1 with TRBJ1-2, with 7 bases that match TRBD1. The CDR3 length is 15 residues. J gave up 1 base and V 4 bases, and 7 bases lay outside the gene matches. Germline V lookup: CDR1 SGHRS, CDR2 YFSETQ. The CDR3 protein is CASSPGTANNYGYTF. The CDR3 DNA is TGCGCCAGCAGCCCCGGGACAGCCAATAACTATGGCTACACCTTC.

This clone has only a few counts. The V gene is TRBV9, the J gene TRBJ1-1, with D perhaps matching TRBD1 (6 bases). The CDR3 totals 13 residues. V lost 0 bases to trimming and J lost 7 bases, with 10 bases between them. Germline CDR1 and CDR2: SGDLS and YYNGEE. This CDR3 reads CASSVGQGIEAFF. CDR3 DNA: TGTGCCAGCAGCGTAGGGCAGGGGATTGAAGCTTTCTTT.

The genes are TRBV5-1 and TRBJ1-2; TRBD1 is a possible D gene (5 bases). Germline loops: CDR1 SGHRS, CDR2 YFSETQ. Trimming took 0 bases from V and 4 from J, leaving 7 bases between them. The CDR3 contains 13 residues. DNA of the CDR3: TGCGCCAGCAGCTTGGCCGACAGCTATGGCTACACCTTC. Translation gives CASSLADSYGYTF.

The chain couples TRBV10-3 to TRBJ2-1; D may be TRBD1 (6 bases). From germline, CDR1 is ENHRY and CDR2 SYGVKD. The germline V and J ends were trimmed by 4 bases and 5 bases, with 15 bases remaining between them. This CDR3 comprises 15 residues. Here the CDR3 DNA reads TGTGCCATCAGTGTACGGGACACAAGCCACAATGAGCAGTTCTTC. Residues: CAISVRDTSHNEQFF.

This clone was seen a handful of times. The chain has TRBV29-1 and TRBJ2-3; D is possibly TRBD1 (5 bases). V shed 6 bases and J shed 4 bases, with 14 bases lying between them. The CDR3 consists of 13 residues. Germline V CDR1 and CDR2: SQVTM, ANQGSEA. Here the CDR3 DNA reads TGCAGCGTCCAAGGGGTTTTAGCAGATACGCAGTATTTT. Translation: CSVQGVLADTQYF.

There are many counts of this clone. J is TRBJ2-1 and V is TRBV7-2, with a possible D match to TRBD1 (6 bases). This CDR3 is built from 13 residues. The V end lost 5 bases, the J end lost 3 bases, and 8 bases lay between the germline ends. The V gene's germline CDR1 is SGHTA and CDR2 FQGNSA. The CDR3 sequence is CASSLDSYNEQFF. For the CDR3, the DNA is TGTGCCAGCAGCCTGGACAGCTACAATGAGCAGTTCTTC.

The rearrangement joins TRBV27 to TRBJ2-7; weak D call: TRBD2 (7 bases). The CDR3 spans 17 residues. The V end lost 3 bases, the J end lost 4 bases, and 22 bases lay between the germline ends. The germline CDR1 and CDR2 sequences are MNHEY and SMNVEV (reference sequence). CDR3 loop: CASSFRARGRAVYEQYF. The CDR3 nucleotides are TGTGCCAGCAGTTTCCGGGCTAGGGGGAGGGCCGTGTACGAGCAGTACTTC.